Each of the 11 T cell receptor beta chains below was sequenced from the same sample in a study of Ad26.COV2.S vaccination and SARS-CoV-2 variants. The treatment: around 19 received Ad26.COV2.S at low or high dose, single or two shots; about 5 received placebo; per-sample allocation not given. Following the first vaccine or placebo injection, samples were taken on day 63. Assay used: immunoSEQ multiplex PCR; TCRdb lists only in-frame clones, some missing. The data show 200,000 to 300,000 clones, roughly 90% seen once. Material: peripheral blood, obtained in a trial of Ad26.COV2.S vaccine versus placebo. All receptors derive from a person aged 18-65 years who received the Ad26.COV2.S COVID-19 vaccine or a placebo.

The chain carries TRBV28 and TRBJ2-3; D remains unclear. V was clipped by 2 bases and J by 8 bases, with 11 bases between them. This CDR3 is built from 13 residues. CDR1 MDHEN and CDR2 SYDVKM come from the germline V gene. CDR3 coding DNA: TGTGCCAGCAGTTTAGGATCCGGGCGTACGCAGTATTTT. Translated, it gives CASSLGSGRTQYF.

The rearrangement links TRBV3-1 (or the pseudogene TRBV3-2) to TRBJ2-7, with D unresolved. The V gene lost 1 base and the J gene lost 2 bases, with 12 bases spanning the gap. This CDR3 has 15 residues. In germline, CDR1 is LGHDT, CDR2 YNNKEL (reference sequence). CDR3 sequence (DNA): TGTGCCAGCAGCCAAGCCGGCCTCTCGACCTACGAGCAGTACTTC. Its protein is CASSQAGLSTYEQYF.

This clone was seen once. The chain links TRBV9 to TRBJ1-3, with 8 bases fitting TRBD1. Germline CDR1 and CDR2: SGDLS and YYNGEE. This CDR3 is 16 amino acids long. Trimming at V came to 3 bases and at J to 4 bases, leaving 9 bases not matched to a gene. In DNA, the CDR3 is TGTGCCAGCAGCGCCTTGGACAGGGTGTCAGGAAACACCATATATTTT. It specifies CASSALDRVSGNTIYF.

The chain has TRBV6-2 or TRBV6-3 and TRBJ2-7; maybe TRBD2 (6 bases). This CDR3 is 14 amino acids long. The V end was cut by 3 bases, the J end by 3 bases, with 12 bases between. Germline lookup yields CDR1 MNHEY and CDR2 SVGEGT. The CDR3, as DNA: TGTGCCAGCAGTTATGCCGGGACTCTCTACGAGCAGTACTTC. This sequence encodes CASSYAGTLYEQYF.

This chain uses TRBV19 with TRBJ2-1, with D possibly called TRBD1 or TRBD2 (6 bases each). CDR1 is LNHDA and CDR2 is SQIVND in the germline V gene (reference sequence). V was pared by 11 bases and J by 6 bases, with 29 bases between. The length of the CDR3 is 17 residues. The CDR3: CASKSGLWGATPNEQFF. CDR3 sequence (DNA): TGTGCCTCTAAGTCCGGTTTGTGGGGGGCCACCCCCAATGAGCAGTTCTTC.

The chain links TRBV6-2 or TRBV6-3 to TRBJ2-7; D may be TRBD1 (6 bases). V shed 0 bases and J shed 6 bases, with 18 bases lying between them. In germline, CDR1 is MNHEY, CDR2 SVGEGT. The CDR3 is 16 amino acids. The CDR3 region has the DNA TGTGCCAGCAGTTACTCGTCTGGGGGCTATCTAGTCGAGCAGTACTTC. Translation gives CASSYSSGGYLVEQYF.

In this sample, this clone turned up once. CDR3 residues: CASSLTGEYNEQFF. CDR3 sequence (DNA): TGTGCCAGCAGTTTAACAGGGGAGTACAATGAGCAGTTCTTC. V and J are TRBV6-1 and TRBJ2-1, with 7 bases that match TRBD1. The CDR3 contains 14 residues. Unmatched junction bases numbered 5, after V lost 5 bases and J lost 4 bases. Germline V CDR1 and CDR2: MNHNS, SASEGT.

V is TRBV9 and J is TRBJ2-1, with 8 bases aligning to TRBD1. This CDR3 comprises 14 residues. Unmatched junction bases numbered 8, after V lost 3 bases and J lost 9 bases. Germline CDR1 and CDR2: SGDLS and YYNGEE. CDR3 coding DNA: TGTGCCAGCAGCGGTGGACAGGGAACGGGTGAGCAGTTCTTC. It translates to CASSGGQGTGEQFF.

The V gene is TRBV3-1 (or the pseudogene TRBV3-2), the J gene TRBJ2-3; 11 nucleotides align to TRBD2. Trimming took 2 bases from V and 3 from J; bases not matched to a gene: 4. The CDR3 totals 16 residues. CDR1 is LGHDT, CDR2 YNNKEL, per germline (reference sequence). CDR3 nucleotides: TGTGCCAGCAGCCAAAGGACTAGCGGGTGGACAGATACGCAGTATTTT. Its translation: CASSQRTSGWTDTQYF.

The chain combines TRBV7-8 with TRBJ2-6, with D unclear. Trimming stripped 8 bases from V and 2 bases from J, with 13 bases between. The CDR3 spans 15 residues. Germline V lookup: CDR1 SGHVS, CDR2 FQNEAQ. CDR3 bases: TGTGCCAGCCTTCCCTGGGCCCCTGGGGCCAACGTCCTGACTTTC. Encoded protein: CASLPWAPGANVLTF. The full variable domain, in which reference TRBV7-8 and TRBJ2-6 provide the parts outside the CDR3, is GAGVSQSPRYKVAKRGQDVALRCDPISGHVSLFWYQQALGQGPEFLTYFQNEAQLDKSGLPSDRFFAERPEGSVSTLKIQRTQQEDSAVYLCASLPWAPGANVLTFGAGSRLTVL.

The rearrangement joins TRBV18 to TRBJ1-3, with TRBD1 matching over 9 bases. Germline values: CDR1 KGHSH, CDR2 LQKENI. The CDR3 consists of 16 residues. The V gene end was trimmed by 3 bases and the J gene end by 0 bases; junction bases not matched to a gene: 3. CDR3 DNA sequence: TGTGCCAGCTCACCTGGACAGGGGATCTCTGGAAACACCATATATTTT. Its translation: CASSPGQGISGNTIYF.